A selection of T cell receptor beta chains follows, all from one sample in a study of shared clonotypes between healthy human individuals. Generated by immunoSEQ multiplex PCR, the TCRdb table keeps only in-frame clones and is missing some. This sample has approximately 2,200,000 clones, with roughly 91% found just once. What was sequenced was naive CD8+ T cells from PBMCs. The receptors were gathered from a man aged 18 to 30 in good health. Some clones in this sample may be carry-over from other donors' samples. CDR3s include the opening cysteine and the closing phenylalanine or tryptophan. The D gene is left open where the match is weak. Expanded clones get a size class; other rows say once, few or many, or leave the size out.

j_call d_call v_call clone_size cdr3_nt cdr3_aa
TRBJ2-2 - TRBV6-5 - TGTGCCAGCAGACCCACAGGGTCGGAGGCCGGGGAGCTGTTTTTT CASRPTGSEAGELFF
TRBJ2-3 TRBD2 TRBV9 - TGTGCCAGCAGCGGGGGAGGGGAAGATACGCAGTATTTT CASSGGGEDTQYF
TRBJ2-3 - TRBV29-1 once TGCAGCGTTACGTACATTCCCACAGATACGCAGTATTTT CSVTYIPTDTQYF
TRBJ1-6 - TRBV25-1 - TGTGCCAGCGGGGGAGTAACCCTCCACTTT CASGGVTLHF
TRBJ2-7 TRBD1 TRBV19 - TGTGCCAGTAGTATCTTTTTGGGACAGGGTCACGAGCAGTACTTC CASSIFLGQGHEQYF
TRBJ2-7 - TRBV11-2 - TGTGCCACCGTGACAGGTGTTATCTCCTACGAGCAGTACTTC CATVTGVISYEQYF
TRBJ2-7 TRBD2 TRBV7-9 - TGTGCCAGCAGCTTAGCCCCCCGGACTAGCGCCTACGAGCAGTACTTC CASSLAPRTSAYEQYF
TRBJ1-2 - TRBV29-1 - TGCAGCGTTGAAGGGGCAGGGCCCCCAAACTATGGCTACACCTTC CSVEGAGPPNYGYTF
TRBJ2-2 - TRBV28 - TGTGCCACCCAGTTTGGAACAAACACCGGGGAGCTGTTTTTT CATQFGTNTGELFF
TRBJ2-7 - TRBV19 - TGTGCCAGTTCCACCCGGACAGCTTACGAGCAGTACTTC CASSTRTAYEQYF
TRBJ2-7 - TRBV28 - TGTGCCAGTACGGATGGGGGGAGGTACGAGCAGTACTTC CASTDGGRYEQYF
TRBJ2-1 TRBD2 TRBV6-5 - TGTGCCAGGTCAAGCGGGAGCATAGATTATGAGCAGTTCTTC CARSSGSIDYEQFF
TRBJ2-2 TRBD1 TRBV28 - TGTGCCAGCAGCCATCAGGGGGCGGCCGGGGAGCTGTTTTTT CASSHQGAAGELFF
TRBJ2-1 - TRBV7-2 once TGTGCCAGCAGCTCGCGCCGTAAGCTCCCCGATGAGCAGTTCTTC CASSSRRKLPDEQFF
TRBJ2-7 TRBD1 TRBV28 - TGTGCCAGCAGCCCAGGCTGGGCCCAGGGGGAGTATAGCTCCTACGAGCAGTACTTC CASSPGWAQGEYSSYEQYF
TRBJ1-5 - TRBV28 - TGTGCCAGCTTTTTAACAGGGCAGAGCAATCAGCCCCAGCATTTT CASFLTGQSNQPQHF
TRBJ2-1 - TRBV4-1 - TGCGCCAGCAGCCAGACGGCTAGCGTAATAAGCTCCTACAATGAGCAGTTCTTC CASSQTASVISSYNEQFF
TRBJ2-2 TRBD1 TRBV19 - TGTGCCAGTAGTCCCCGGACAGGGACCGGGGAGCTGTTTTTT CASSPRTGTGELFF
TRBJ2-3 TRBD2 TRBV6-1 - TGTGCCAGCAGCCTTAGCGGGACCGGGGCTACGCAGTATTTT CASSLSGTGATQYF
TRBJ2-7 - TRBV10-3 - TGTGCCATCAGTGACCCCCCGGGGGAGAGTTACGAGCAGTACTTC CAISDPPGESYEQYF
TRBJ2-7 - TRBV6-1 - TGTGCCAGCCGGGAAGGGACTCTTAACCACGAGCAGTACTTC CASREGTLNHEQYF